The rows below give T cell receptor beta chains drawn from one sample of a study of T cells in Graves' hyperthyroidism and ophthalmopathy. TCRdb re-derived calls from the multiplex PCR reads in MiXCR, one entry per CDR3 protein. Here the sample spans roughly 800,000 distinct CDR3 sequences, 35% to 45% being singletons. The material sequenced was blood. The source of these receptors is a man between 18 and 35 years old with Graves' hyperthyroidism. Both conserved end residues are part of each CDR3. Fields, in order: CDR3 length, clone size, V gene, D gene, J gene, CDR3 DNA, CDR3 protein. D genes are given only for firm matches. Not all rows give a size; the values are once, few, many and, for expanded clones, a class.

13	.	TRBV12-3/TRBV12-4	TRBD1	TRBJ1-2	TGTGCTAGTGGCTTACAGGGGGCCCATGGCTACACCTTC	CASGLQGAHGYTF
14	.	TRBV10-3	.	TRBJ1-3	TGTGCCAGCAGTCTGACAACCCCTGGAAACACCATATATTTT	CASSLTTPGNTIYF
16	many	TRBV15	.	TRBJ1-1	TGTGCCACCAGCAGAGATTCCTCCGCAGGGGCGGACGAAGCTTTCTTT	CATSRDSSAGADEAFF
14	.	TRBV20-1	TRBD2	TRBJ2-7	TGCAGTGCAAGAACTAGCGGGGGGGCCGGCGAGCAGTACTTC	CSARTSGGAGEQYF
15	.	TRBV7-9	.	TRBJ2-7	TGTGCCAGCAGCTTGGGGGCGGAAAGCTCCTACGAGCAGTACTTC	CASSLGAESSYEQYF
13	few	TRBV5-1	.	TRBJ2-7	TGCGCCAGCAGCTTGTACCCGAGCAGCGAGCAGTACTTC	CASSLYPSSEQYF
16	.	TRBV9	TRBD2	TRBJ2-2	TGTGCCAGCAGCCCGATGAGCGGGGGGAACACCGGGGAGCTGTTTTTT	CASSPMSGGNTGELFF
13	.	TRBV9	.	TRBJ1-1	TGTGCCAGCAGCCAAACCATAGGCACTGAAGCTTTCTTT	CASSQTIGTEAFF
14	many	TRBV9	TRBD1	TRBJ2-5	TGTGCCAGCAGCGAGGGACAGGGAGGGGAGACCCAGTACTTC	CASSEGQGGETQYF
17	.	TRBV11-3	.	TRBJ1-2	TGTGCCAGCAGCCGGGAGGGGACACTTGGCGCGAACTATGGCTACACCTTC	CASSREGTLGANYGYTF
13	.	TRBV5-8	.	TRBJ2-7	TGTGCCAGCAGCTCGGGGACGCCGCCAAAGCAGTACTTC	CASSSGTPPKQYF
14	.	TRBV7-9	TRBD1	TRBJ2-7	TGTGCCAGCAGCCCGAGGACAGGGGAGTTAGAGCAGTACTTC	CASSPRTGELEQYF
14	few	TRBV9	.	TRBJ2-7	TGTGCCAGCAGCGTAATTGACGCCTCCTACGAGCAGTACTTC	CASSVIDASYEQYF
17	.	TRBV29-1	TRBD2	TRBJ2-5	TGCAGCGGGTGGGGGAGCGGGACTTCCGGGTACCAAGAGACCCAGTACTTC	CSGWGSGTSGYQETQYF
12	many	TRBV2	.	TRBJ1-5	TGTGCCAGCAGTGAAGGGAATCAGCCCCAGCATTTT	CASSEGNQPQHF
15	.	TRBV10-3	.	TRBJ2-3	TGTGCCATCATGGCGGGGCCAGGGTACACAGATACGCAGTATTTT	CAIMAGPGYTDTQYF
17	few	TRBV10-3	.	TRBJ1-3	TGTGCCATCAGTGAGTCAGAGGGTGTGAACTCTGGAAACACCATATATTTT	CAISESEGVNSGNTIYF
15	few	TRBV5-1	TRBD2	TRBJ2-7	TGCGCCAGCAGCGGTGAGCGGGGGGCCATTTACGAGCAGTACTTC	CASSGERGAIYEQYF
15	many	TRBV29-1	TRBD2	TRBJ2-7	TGCAGCGTTGCCCAACTAGCGGGAGGCTCCTACGAGCAGTACTTC	CSVAQLAGGSYEQYF
13	.	TRBV5-1	.	TRBJ1-4	TGCGCCAGCAGCGGGGGACTCCAGGAAAAACTGTTTTTT	CASSGGLQEKLFF
15	few	TRBV9	.	TRBJ1-4	TGTGCCAGCAGCGTCGGCTTCATAACTAATGAAAAACTGTTTTTT	CASSVGFITNEKLFF
12	few	TRBV5-6	.	TRBJ2-7	TGTGCCAGCAGCTTGGGCCGCGAAGAGCAGTACTTC	CASSLGREEQYF